A single sample gave rise to the 5 T cell receptor beta chains below, sequenced in a study of blood T cell repertoires in COVID-19. Method: immunoSEQ multiplex PCR; TCRdb's copy keeps in-frame clones and lacks some. The sample holds about 350,000 clones, almost 90% seen once. Sequenced: PBMCs or T cells enriched from blood (not recorded which). All receptors derive from a woman under 40 who had been exposed to COVID-19.

To note about this clone: This sample includes further DNA sequences coding for the same CDR3. The rearrangement links TRBV27 to TRBJ2-1, with 11 bases aligning to TRBD2. Trimming took 6 bases from V and 6 from J; bases not matched to a gene: 4. Germline V lookup: CDR1 MNHEY, CDR2 SMNVEV (reference sequence). The CDR3 runs 14 residues. The CDR3 protein is CASRTSGSGNEQFF. In DNA, the CDR3 is TGTGCCAGCAGAACTAGCGGGAGTGGCAATGAGCAGTTCTTC.

This chain uses TRBV6-5 with TRBJ2-7; 7 bases align to TRBD1. Germline CDR1 reads MNHEY; CDR2 reads SVGAGI. V was pared by 4 bases and J by 5 bases, with 11 bases of the junction left unmatched. CDR3 length equals 15 residues. CDR3 DNA sequence: TGTGCCAGCAGTTCCGAACCGACAGGGACAAACGAGCAGTACTTC. It encodes CASSSEPTGTNEQYF.

The chain couples TRBV6-5 to TRBJ1-5; D gene ambiguous. With 7 bases removed from V and 5 bases from J, the gap between germline ends came to 12 bases. Germline V gives CDR1 MNHEY, CDR2 SVGAGI. The CDR3 is made up of 13 amino acids. The CDR3: CASIREGDQPQHF. CDR3 bases: TGTGCCAGCATTCGGGAGGGAGATCAGCCCCAGCATTTT.

The rearrangement joins TRBV28 to TRBJ2-7; weak D call: TRBD1 (6 bases). V was clipped by 4 bases and J by 5 bases, with 9 bases between them. The CDR3 has 12 amino acids. Per the germline V gene, CDR1 is MDHEN and CDR2 is SYDVKM. CDR3 loop: CASSWTAHEQYF. Here the CDR3 DNA reads TGTGCCAGCAGTTGGACAGCCCACGAGCAGTACTTC. Based on the CDR3 plus reference TRBV28 and TRBJ2-7, the full variable domain is DVKVTQSSRYLVKRTGEKVFLECVQDMDHENMFWYRQDPGLGLRLIYFSYDVKMKEKGDIPEGYSVSREKKERFSLILESASTNQTSMYLCASSWTAHEQYFGPGTRLTVT.

The chain joins TRBV2 to TRBJ1-5, with 8 bases that match TRBD1. CDR1 is SNHLY and CDR2 is FYNNEI in the germline V gene. The V and J ends lost 6 bases and 1 base, in that order; junction bases with no gene match: 5. This CDR3 has 15 residues. In nucleotides, the CDR3 is TGTGCCAGCAGGTCGACAGGGGCCAGCAATCAGCCCCAGCATTTT. This encodes CASRSTGASNQPQHF. The entire variable domain, with the rest obtained from reference TRBV2 and TRBJ1-5, is as follows: EPEVTQTPSHQVTQMGQEVILRCVPISNHLYFYWYRQILGQKVEFLVSFYNNEISEKSEIFDDQFSVERPDGSNFTLKIRSTKLEDSAMYFCASRSTGASNQPQHFGDGTRLSIL.